The present entry profiles one T cell receptor beta chain with its context. This clonotype has a count of ten or more. The antigen it binds to is not known. No quality values exist for individual bases; no much larger clone is one base distant. Libraries were made using 5' RACE. The data were produced on an Illumina HiSeq 2500. The second PCR ran for about 6 to 11 cycles and used a J-beta primer mix along with a sample-barcoded 5' primer. A template-switch 5' adaptor carrying 12 random nucleotides introduced a unique molecular identifier onto each TCR beta cDNA molecule. At least 2.5 million CDR3-containing paired-end reads were obtained from each sample. First-strand cDNA synthesis was performed from all RNA using the Mint cDNA synthesis kit, with priming by a TRBC-specific oligonucleotide. Following uracil-DNA glycosylase treatment, all cDNA underwent a first 18-cycle PCR with the universal primers M1SS and BC2_uni_R. As for how the authors treated the data: Normalization of each sample was performed by random selection of 1 million high-quality reads, each carrying a distinct molecular identifier. Reads with shared molecular identifiers were discarded instead of being binned into consensus sequences. CDR3 identification, clonotype clustering and error correction used MiTCR with a Q25 quality threshold and the strictest error-elimination algorithm. A nonparametric unseen species model with Euler transformation was used to estimate a lower bound on total TCR beta diversity. TCRdb took the public reads, trimmed them with fastp at Q25, ran MiXCR for clone calling and kept in-frame beta chains. When rows share a CDR3 protein, they turn into one entry using the most common DNA and genes. TCRdb, rather than the study authors, made the V and J calls. The sample table holds about 580,000 distinct CDR3 sequences, of which roughly 48% were seen once. The top ten clones comprise around 23% of the sample.

This record comes from a study of blood T cells in healthy people across ages (dated by TCRdb to between 2015 and 2016). For the study in its entirety: In model experiments, roughly one uniquely barcoded TCR beta cDNA molecule per two T cells was captured by template switching. Donors of different ages were randomly distributed across sequencing lanes to avoid experimental bias. The donors were divided into four age groups: young (average approximately 17 years), middle-aged (almost 40), aged (about 60) and long-lived (roughly 82). The study measured age-related changes in TCR beta repertoire diversity using deep sequencing normalized with unique cDNA molecular identifiers. Two additional independent replicas of 1 million unique cDNA reads from the same blood draw were analyzed for two donors (one aged 18 to 29 and one aged 80 or older). Broader findings and caveats from the paper: Estimates of total diversity from one million sequenced T cells were regarded as lower bounds and underestimates. Because the CMV infection status of the donors was unknown, age-related changes in expanded clonotypes may potentially have been confounded. Observed TCR beta diversity per million T cells fell roughly linearly with age, and a significant reduction was already apparent by age approximately 41. A strong correlation was found between observed TCR beta diversity and the percentage of naive T cells measured by flow cytometry. Bulk unsorted PBMC profiling prevented conclusive comparison of naive and antigen-experienced compartments. Compared with the aged group, the long-lived group had more naive CD4+ T cells, fewer expanded clones and increased TCR diversity, suggesting age selection.

V loses 6 bases, J loses 7 bases, and the germline ends lie 21 bases apart. Reading the germline V gene (reference sequence) gives CDR1 MNHNY and CDR2 SVGAGI. The CDR3 sequence holds 16 residues, the cysteine and phenylalanine included. The entry retains the CDR3 DNA only, 48 bases that are in frame from base 1. Donors were 39 systemically healthy Caucasian individuals from Russia aged roughly 6 to 90 years. Each donor gave about 9.2 milliliters of peripheral blood, drawn into EDTA-treated Vacutainer tubes. Ficoll-Paque density-gradient centrifugation was used to isolate PBMCs, with at least 7 million per sample. Trizol reagent was used to extract total RNA from PBMCs, with at least 5.5 micrograms per sample. For every donor, an aliquot of PBMCs went through flow cytometry to measure the percentages of naive CD45RAhigh/CD27high T cells.

The sequence came from an elderly man in good health. This chain joins TRBV6-6 to TRBJ2-2, and perhaps TRBD2 as D gene, on 6 matching bases. The sequenced sample consisted of blood. CDR3 region: CASRGLRGTAGGELFF. At the DNA level, the sequence is TGTGCCAGCAGGGGTCTTCGGGGGACCGCCGGCGGGGAGCTGTTTTTT.